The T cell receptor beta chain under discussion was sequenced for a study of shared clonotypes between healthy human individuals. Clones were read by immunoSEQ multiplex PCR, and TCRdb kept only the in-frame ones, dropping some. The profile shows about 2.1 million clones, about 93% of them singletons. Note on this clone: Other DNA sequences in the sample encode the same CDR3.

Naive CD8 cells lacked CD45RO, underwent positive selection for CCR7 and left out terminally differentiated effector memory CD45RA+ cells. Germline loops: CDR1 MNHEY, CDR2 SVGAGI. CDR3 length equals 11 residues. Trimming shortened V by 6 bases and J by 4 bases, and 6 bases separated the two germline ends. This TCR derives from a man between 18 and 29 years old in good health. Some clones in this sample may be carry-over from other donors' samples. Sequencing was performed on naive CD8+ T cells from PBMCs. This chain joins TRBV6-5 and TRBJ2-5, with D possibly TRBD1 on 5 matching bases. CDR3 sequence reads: CASRGPETQYF. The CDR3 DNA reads TGTGCCAGCAGGGGGCCAGAGACCCAGTACTTC.